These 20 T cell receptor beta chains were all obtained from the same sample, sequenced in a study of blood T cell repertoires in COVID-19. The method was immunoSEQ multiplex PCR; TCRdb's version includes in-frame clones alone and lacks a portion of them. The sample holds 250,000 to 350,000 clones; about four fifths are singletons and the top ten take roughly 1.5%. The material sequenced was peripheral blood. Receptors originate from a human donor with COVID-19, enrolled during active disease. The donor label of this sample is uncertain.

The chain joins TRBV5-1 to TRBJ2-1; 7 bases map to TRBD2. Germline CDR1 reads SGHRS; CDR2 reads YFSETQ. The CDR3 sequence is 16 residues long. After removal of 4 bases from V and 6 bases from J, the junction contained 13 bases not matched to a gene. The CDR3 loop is CASSPRAGVGANEQFF. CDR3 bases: TGCGCCAGCAGCCCCAGGGCGGGGGTCGGGGCCAATGAGCAGTTCTTC.

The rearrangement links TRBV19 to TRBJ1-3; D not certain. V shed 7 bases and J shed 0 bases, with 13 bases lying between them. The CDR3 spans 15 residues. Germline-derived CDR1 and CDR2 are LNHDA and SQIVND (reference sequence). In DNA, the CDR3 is TGTGCCAGTATGGGAGTTGAAGACTCTGGAAACACCATATATTTT. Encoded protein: CASMGVEDSGNTIYF. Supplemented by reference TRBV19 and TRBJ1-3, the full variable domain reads DGGITQSPKYLFRKEGQNVTLSCEQNLNHDAMYWYRQDPGQGLRLIYYSQIVNDFQKGDIAEGYSVSREKKESFPLTVTSAQKNPTAFYLCASMGVEDSGNTIYFGEGSWLTVV.

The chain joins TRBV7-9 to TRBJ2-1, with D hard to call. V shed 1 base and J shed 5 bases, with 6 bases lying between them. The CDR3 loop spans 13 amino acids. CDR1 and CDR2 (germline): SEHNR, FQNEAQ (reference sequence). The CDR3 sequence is CASSLDLDNEQFF. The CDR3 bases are TGTGCCAGCAGCTTAGACTTAGACAATGAGCAGTTCTTC.

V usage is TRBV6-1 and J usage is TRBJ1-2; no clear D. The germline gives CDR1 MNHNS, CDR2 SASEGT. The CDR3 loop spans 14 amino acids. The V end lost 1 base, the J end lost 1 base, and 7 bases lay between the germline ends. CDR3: CASSEVRSNYGYTF. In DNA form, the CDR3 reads TGTGCCAGCAGTGAAGTTCGGAGTAACTATGGCTACACCTTC.

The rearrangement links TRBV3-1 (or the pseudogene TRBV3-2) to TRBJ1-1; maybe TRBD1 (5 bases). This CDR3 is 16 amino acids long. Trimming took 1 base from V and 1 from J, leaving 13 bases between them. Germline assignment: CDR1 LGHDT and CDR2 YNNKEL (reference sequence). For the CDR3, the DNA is TGTGCCAGCAGCCAAGGGATCAGGGCGTCGAACACTGAAGCTTTCTTT. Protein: CASSQGIRASNTEAFF.

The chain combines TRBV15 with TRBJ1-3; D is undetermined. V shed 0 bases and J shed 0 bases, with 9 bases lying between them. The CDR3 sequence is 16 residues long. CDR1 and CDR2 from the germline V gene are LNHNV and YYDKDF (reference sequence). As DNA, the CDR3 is TGTGCCACCAGCAGAGACCCGTACGGCTCTGGAAACACCATATATTTT. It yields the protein CATSRDPYGSGNTIYF.

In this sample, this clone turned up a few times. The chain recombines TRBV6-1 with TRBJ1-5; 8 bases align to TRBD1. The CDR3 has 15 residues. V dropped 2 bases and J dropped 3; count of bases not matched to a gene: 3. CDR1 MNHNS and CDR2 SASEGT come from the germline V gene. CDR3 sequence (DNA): TGTGCCAGCAGTGAACCGGGACAGGTCAATCAGCCCCAGCATTTT. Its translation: CASSEPGQVNQPQHF.

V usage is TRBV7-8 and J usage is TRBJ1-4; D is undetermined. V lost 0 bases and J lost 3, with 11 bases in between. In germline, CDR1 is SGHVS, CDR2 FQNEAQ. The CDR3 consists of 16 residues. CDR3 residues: CASSLALPQSNEKLFF. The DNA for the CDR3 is TGTGCCAGCAGCTTAGCGCTCCCACAGTCTAATGAAAAACTGTTTTTT.

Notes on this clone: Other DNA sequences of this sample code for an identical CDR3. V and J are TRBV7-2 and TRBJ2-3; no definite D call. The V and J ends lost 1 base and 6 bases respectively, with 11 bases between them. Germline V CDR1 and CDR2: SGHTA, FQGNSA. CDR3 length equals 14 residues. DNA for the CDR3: TGTGCCAGCAGCTTAGGAGGTCGACCGGATACGCAGTATTTT. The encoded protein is CASSLGGRPDTQYF.

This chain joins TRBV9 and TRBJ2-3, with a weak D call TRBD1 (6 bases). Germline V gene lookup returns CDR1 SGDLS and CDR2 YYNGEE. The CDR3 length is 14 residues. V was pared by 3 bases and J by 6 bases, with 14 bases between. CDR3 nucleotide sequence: TGTGCCAGCAGCGGGAGACAGGTCTCGGATACGCAGTATTTT. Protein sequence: CASSGRQVSDTQYF.

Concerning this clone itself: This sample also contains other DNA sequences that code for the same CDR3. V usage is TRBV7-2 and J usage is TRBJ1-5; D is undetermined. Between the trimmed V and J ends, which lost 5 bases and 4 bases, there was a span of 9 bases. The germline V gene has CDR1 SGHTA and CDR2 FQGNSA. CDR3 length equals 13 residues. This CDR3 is CASSPEGNQPQHF. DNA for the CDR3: TGTGCCAGCAGCCCGGAGGGAAATCAGCCCCAGCATTTT. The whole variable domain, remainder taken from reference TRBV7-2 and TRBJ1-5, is GAGVSQSPSNKVTEKGKDVELRCDPISGHTALYWYRQSLGQGLEFLIYFQGNSAPDKSGLPSDRFSAERTGGSVSTLTIQRTQQEDSAVYLCASSPEGNQPQHFGDGTRLSIL.

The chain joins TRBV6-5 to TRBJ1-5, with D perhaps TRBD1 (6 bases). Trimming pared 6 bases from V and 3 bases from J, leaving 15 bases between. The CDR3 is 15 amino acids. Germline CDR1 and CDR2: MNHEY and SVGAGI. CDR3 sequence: CASSAGGGHNQPQHF. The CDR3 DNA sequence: TGTGCCAGCAGCGCCGGGGGGGGACACAATCAGCCCCAGCATTTT.

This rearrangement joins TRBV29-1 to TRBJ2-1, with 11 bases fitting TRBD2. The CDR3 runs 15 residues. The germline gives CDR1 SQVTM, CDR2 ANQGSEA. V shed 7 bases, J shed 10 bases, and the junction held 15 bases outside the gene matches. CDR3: CSAGERVLAGGEQFF. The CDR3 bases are TGCAGCGCTGGGGAACGGGTCCTAGCGGGAGGCGAGCAGTTCTTC.

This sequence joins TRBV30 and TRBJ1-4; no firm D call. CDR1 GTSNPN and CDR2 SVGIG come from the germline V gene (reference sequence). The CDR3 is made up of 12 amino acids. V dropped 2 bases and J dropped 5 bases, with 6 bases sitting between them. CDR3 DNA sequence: TGTGCCTGGAGTTACCGGAATGAAAAACTGTTTTTT. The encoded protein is CAWSYRNEKLFF. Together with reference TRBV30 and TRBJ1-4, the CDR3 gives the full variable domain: SQTIHQWPATLVQPVGSPLSLECTVEGTSNPNLYWYRQAAGRGLQLLFYSVGIGQISSEVPQNLSASRPQDRQFILSSKKLLLSDSGFYLCAWSYRNEKLFFGSGTQLSVL.

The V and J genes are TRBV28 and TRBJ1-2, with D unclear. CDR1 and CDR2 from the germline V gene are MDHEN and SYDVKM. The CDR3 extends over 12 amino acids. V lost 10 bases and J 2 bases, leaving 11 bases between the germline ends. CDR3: CATWAENYGYTF. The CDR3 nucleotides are TGTGCCACCTGGGCTGAAAACTATGGCTACACCTTC.

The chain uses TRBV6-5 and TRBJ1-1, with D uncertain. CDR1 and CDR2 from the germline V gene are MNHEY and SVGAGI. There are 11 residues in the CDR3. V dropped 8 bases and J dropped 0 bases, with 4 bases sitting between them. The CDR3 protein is CASRMNTEAFF. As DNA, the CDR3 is TGTGCCAGCCGTATGAACACTGAAGCTTTCTTT.

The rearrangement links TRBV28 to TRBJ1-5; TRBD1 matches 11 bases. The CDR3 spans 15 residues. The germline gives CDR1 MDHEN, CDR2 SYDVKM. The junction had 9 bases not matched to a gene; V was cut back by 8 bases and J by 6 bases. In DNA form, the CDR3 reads TGTGCCAGCCGGACAGGGGGCGGATTGAGTCAGCCCCAGCATTTT. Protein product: CASRTGGGLSQPQHF.

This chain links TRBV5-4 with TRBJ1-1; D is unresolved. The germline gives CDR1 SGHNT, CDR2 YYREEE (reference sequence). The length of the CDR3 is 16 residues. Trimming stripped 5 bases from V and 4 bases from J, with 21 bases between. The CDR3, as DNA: TGTGCCAGCAGACCCGACGGCCCCGCCAGAGGCACTGAAGCTTTCTTT. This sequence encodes CASRPDGPARGTEAFF.

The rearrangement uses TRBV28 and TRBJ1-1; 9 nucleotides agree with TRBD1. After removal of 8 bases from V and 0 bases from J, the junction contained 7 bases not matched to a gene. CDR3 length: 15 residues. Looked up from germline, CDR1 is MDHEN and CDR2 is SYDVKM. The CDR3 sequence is CASGDRARMNTEAFF. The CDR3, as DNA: TGTGCCAGCGGGGACAGGGCTCGCATGAACACTGAAGCTTTCTTT.

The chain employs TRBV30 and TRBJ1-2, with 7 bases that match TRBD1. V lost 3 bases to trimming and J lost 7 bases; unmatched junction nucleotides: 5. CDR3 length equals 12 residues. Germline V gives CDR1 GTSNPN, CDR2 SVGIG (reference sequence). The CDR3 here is CAWRKRGLGYTF. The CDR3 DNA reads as TGTGCCTGGAGGAAGAGGGGGCTTGGCTACACCTTC. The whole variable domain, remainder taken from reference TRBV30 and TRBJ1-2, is SQTIHQWPATLVQPVGSPLSLECTVEGTSNPNLYWYRQAAGRGLQLLFYSVGIGQISSEVPQNLSASRPQDRQFILSSKKLLLSDSGFYLCAWRKRGLGYTFGSGTRLTVV.